The following is a T cell receptor (beta chain) sequence with its context. This receptor's antigen is unknown. No base quality information exists; no much larger clone differs at one position. FACS was used to sort CD4+ or CD8+ cells into naive T cells (CD45RA+) and memory T cells (CD45RO+). A couple of healthy control subjects provided the T cells used for TCR sequencing. Unstimulated sorted T cell subsets were used as baseline controls for the mixed lymphocyte reactions. The Qiagen DNeasy Blood & Tissue Kit was used to extract genomic DNA. These data originate in a study of regulatory dendritic cells for organ transplantation (dated by TCRdb to 2016 to 2017). Regarding the research as a whole: Sorted naive and memory CD4+ and CD8+ T cells had their TCRbeta repertoires sequenced both before and after allostimulation with either regulatory or mature dendritic cells. The study at large found these results: Of the resting subsets, memory CD8+ T cells had the largest number of alloreactive TCR clonotypes. Repertoires were highly diverse in naive CD4+ and CD8+ T cells, less diverse in memory cells, and most oligoclonal in memory CD8+ cells. Sequencing was done in only two subjects, and the authors reported considerable heterogeneity between individuals in the alloreactive memory CD8+ T cell pool. Expansion of memory CD8+ clones was induced by allostimulation in both subjects, but more limited expansion appeared to be induced by regulatory dendritic cells than by mature dendritic cells.

Deletion took 7 bases off V and 6 bases off J, with a span of 16 bases between the germline ends. Including cysteine and phenylalanine, the CDR3 has 13 amino acids. CDR3 DNA is the only sequence kept; it has 39 bases, read in frame from the first base. CDR1 and CDR2, per the germline V gene, are SGHDT and YYEEEE. A multiplexed two-step PCR with Vbeta-specific forward primers and Jbeta-specific reverse primers was used to amplify the TCRbeta CDR3 regions. The TCRbeta libraries were sequenced on an Illumina instrument via the immunoSEQ service. Per the source publication's procedure: IMGT annotation was used to assign V, D and J genes, and synthetic CDR3 analogues were used to correct the counts for multiplex PCR bias. Repertoire clonality was computed in the immunoSEQ Analyzer as one minus normalized Shannon entropy. Fisher's exact test with Benjamini-Hochberg false discovery rate control was used to define clonal expansion, with two-tailed P<0.01. TCRdb provides this immuneACCESS table in a form limited to in-frame rearrangements. Some clones are lacking; in checked studies, under half of them reflect an unresolved V gene, and why the rest are absent is not known. V and J calls and clone size are those listed in that table; D and trimming were worked out from the DNA. The sample table records roughly 27,000 clones; about 80% of these occur just once. 2% to 2.5% of the sample comes from the top ten.

The clonotype comes from a human donor in good health. Sequencing was performed on memory CD4+ T cells from blood. This specimen's cell subset or site label, per the study, means: CD45RO+ memory T cells. In this chain, TRBV5-6 is recombined with TRBJ1-2, with TRBD1 as a weak D call on 6 bases. DNA sequence: TGTGCCAGCGCAGGGGTACTCAATAATGGCTACACCTTC. Translated, it gives CASAGVLNNGYTF.